The next 10 T cell receptor beta chains were all read from a single sample in a study of blood T cell repertoires in COVID-19. TCRdb's copy holds only in-frame clones and misses some; the assay was immunoSEQ multiplex PCR. The sample comprises approximately 260,000 clones, approximately 85% of which are singletons, and 9.5% to 15% rests with the top ten. The sequenced sample was peripheral blood. These receptors were taken from a woman aged 60-75 years with active or convalescent COVID-19.

V usage is TRBV4-1 and J usage is TRBJ1-2; TRBD1 might be the D (5 bases). The CDR3 has 17 residues. Germline CDR1 MGHRA, CDR2 YSYEKL. V was trimmed by 6 bases and J by 2 bases, leaving 22 bases between them. The CDR3: CASRHPTGGGGNYGYTF. The CDR3 bases are TGCGCCAGCAGGCACCCGACGGGGGGGGGAGGAAACTATGGCTACACCTTC.

The J gene is TRBJ2-2, the V gene TRBV9, with TRBD1 identical over 10 bases. There are 18 residues in the CDR3. V was clipped by 3 bases and J by 3 bases; unmatched bases: 11. Germline V gene lookup returns CDR1 SGDLS and CDR2 YYNGEE. The DNA for the CDR3 is TGTGCCAGCAGCGGGCGGTACGGGACAGGGGAAGACACCGGGGAGCTGTTTTTT. Translating it yields CASSGRYGTGEDTGELFF.

This sequence joins TRBV2 and TRBJ1-1; D is unclear. This CDR3 region has 12 residues. Germline loops: CDR1 SNHLY, CDR2 FYNNEI. V lost 10 bases, J lost 0 bases, and 9 bases lay in between. The CDR3 nucleotides are TGTGCCACCTCGCCTATGAACACTGAAGCTTTCTTT. Amino acids: CATSPMNTEAFF. Filled out from reference TRBV2 and TRBJ1-1, the complete variable domain reads EPEVTQTPSHQVTQMGQEVILRCVPISNHLYFYWYRQILGQKVEFLVSFYNNEISEKSEIFDDQFSVERPDGSNFTLKIRSTKLEDSAMYFCATSPMNTEAFFGQGTRLTVV.

V and J are TRBV19 and TRBJ2-3, with D tentatively TRBD2 (5 bases). The germline V and J ends were trimmed by 4 bases and 2 bases, with 10 bases remaining between them. CDR1 is LNHDA and CDR2 is SQIVND in the germline V gene (reference sequence). This CDR3 comprises 14 residues. CDR3: CASSRGEFTDTQYF. CDR3 DNA sequence: TGTGCCAGTAGTAGGGGAGAGTTCACAGATACGCAGTATTTT.

The J gene is TRBJ2-1, the V gene TRBV15; TRBD1 matches at 12 bases. Trimming at V came to 3 bases and at J to 7 bases, leaving 7 bases not matched to a gene. The germline V gene has CDR1 LNHNV and CDR2 YYDKDF (reference sequence). This CDR3 is built from 16 residues. DNA of the CDR3: TGTGCCACCAGCAGTTGGGGGGACAGGGGGCGAAATGAGCAGTTCTTC. It translates to CATSSWGDRGRNEQFF.

The chain links TRBV5-1 to TRBJ1-2; no clear D. The germline gives CDR1 SGHRS, CDR2 YFSETQ. The V end lost 4 bases, the J end lost 7 bases, and 8 bases lay between the germline ends. The CDR3 runs to 11 residues. CDR3 residues: CASSPTGGYTF. CDR3 coding DNA: TGCGCCAGCAGCCCCACGGGTGGCTACACCTTC.

CDR3 region: CASSRTGNQPQHF. As DNA, the CDR3 is TGTGCCAGCAGCCGGACAGGAAATCAGCCCCAGCATTTT. The rearrangement joins TRBV3-1 (or the pseudogene TRBV3-2) to TRBJ1-5, with TRBD1 identical over 7 bases. The CDR3 contains 13 residues. CDR1 LGHDT and CDR2 YNNKEL come from the germline V gene (reference sequence). The V segment lost 4 bases and the J segment 4 bases; nucleotides outside the gene matches: 1.

This chain joins TRBV4-1 and TRBJ1-2; D unclear. The V gene's germline CDR1 is MGHRA and CDR2 YSYEKL. The CDR3 is made up of 13 amino acids. Trimming stripped 4 bases from V and 5 bases from J, with 11 bases between. Written as DNA, the CDR3 is TGCGCCAGCAGCCCGGATGGGAGTTATGGCTACACCTTC. This encodes CASSPDGSYGYTF.

The J gene is TRBJ2-1, the V gene TRBV5-1, with unresolved D. V lost 5 bases and J lost 3, with 9 bases in between. This CDR3 has 13 amino acids. Germline lookup yields CDR1 SGHRS and CDR2 YFSETQ. Here the CDR3 reads CASSSVNYNEQFF. Here the CDR3 DNA reads TGCGCCAGCAGTAGTGTCAACTACAATGAGCAGTTCTTC. Using reference TRBV5-1 and TRBJ2-1 for the parts outside the CDR3, the full variable domain is KAGVTQTPRYLIKTRGQQVTLSCSPISGHRSVSWYQQTPGQGLQFLFEYFSETQRNKGNFPGRFSGRQFSNSRSEMNVSTLELGDSALYLCASSSVNYNEQFFGPGTRLTVL.

The chain couples TRBV4-1 to TRBJ2-3; D may be TRBD1 (6 bases). Germline V lookup: CDR1 MGHRA, CDR2 YSYEKL. The CDR3 loop spans 14 amino acids. With 3 bases removed from V and 3 bases from J, the gap between germline ends came to 10 bases. The CDR3 bases are TGCGCCAGCAGCCAGGGGGCTAGAACAGATACGCAGTATTTT. This codes for CASSQGARTDTQYF.